This TCR beta chain was identified in a study of T cells in localized non-small cell lung cancer. Here immunoSEQ multiplex PCR was the method, and the copy in TCRdb shows in-frame clones only, minus some. The profile shows about 40,000 clones, about 91% of them singletons. Study results and limitations: Sequencing was limited to one tumor region, leaving the possibility of heterogeneity open. It was uninvolved adjacent lung that showed the highest T cell clonality, exceeding tumor. Among the top 100 tumor clones, a median 57 appeared in adjacent lung. A raised T cell density in blood coincided with lengthier overall survival.

The CDR3 runs to 14 residues. The V end lost 3 bases, the J end lost 4 bases, and 11 bases lay between the germline ends. Germline CDR1 LNHNV, CDR2 YYDKDF (reference sequence). With respect to this clone: Its antigen remains unknown.

Material: PBMCs, obtained before any cancer treatment. The sequence came from a woman aged 40 to 75 with stage II lung adenocarcinoma. The genes are TRBV15 and TRBJ2-3; the D gene is possibly TRBD2 (6 bases). This CDR3 reads CATSSLSGADTQYF. The DNA of the CDR3 is TGTGCCACCAGCAGCCTTTCGGGGGCAGATACGCAGTATTTT.